What follows are 21 T cell receptor beta chains derived from one specimen sequenced in a study of CD8+ T cells in alopecia areata. After isolation, RNA underwent reverse transcription to generate cDNA as the sequencing template. Produced via immunoSEQ multiplex PCR; TCRdb's table is partial and in-frame only. The sample carries around 140,000 clones, about 51% recorded once. The source material was CD4+ T cells sorted from blood, sampled at week 0. The origin of the receptors is a human donor with alopecia areata.

This rearrangement joins TRBV4-2 to TRBJ2-5; 7 nucleotides match TRBD1. Looked up from germline, CDR1 is LGHNA and CDR2 is YNFKEQ. The ends lost 3 bases at V and 5 bases at J; junction bases unmatched: 9. The CDR3 runs to 15 residues. CDR3 in amino acids: CASSHATGDLETQYF. The CDR3 nucleotides read TGTGCCAGCAGCCACGCAACAGGGGACCTGGAGACCCAGTACTTC.

V gene TRBV29-1 combines with J gene TRBJ2-2; perhaps TRBD2 as D (6 bases). This CDR3 contains 15 residues. The germline CDR1 and CDR2 sequences are SQVTM and ANQGSEA. V was clipped by 4 bases and J by 2 bases, with 14 bases between them. CDR3 in DNA: TGCAGCGTTGGGTCGGGACTGAAAAACACCGGGGAGCTGTTTTTT. Amino acids: CSVGSGLKNTGELFF.

This chain links TRBV29-1 with TRBJ2-1, with 9 bases identical to TRBD1. CDR1 is SQVTM, CDR2 ANQGSEA, per germline. With 3 bases clipped from V and 4 bases from J, the junction kept 7 bases outside the gene matches. CDR3 size: 15 residues. CDR3 residues: CSVEETGGVYNEQFF. CDR3 coding DNA: TGCAGCGTTGAGGAAACAGGGGGCGTATACAATGAGCAGTTCTTC.

The V and J genes are TRBV9 and TRBJ1-2; D gene ambiguous. Trimming removed 3 bases at V and 1 base at J, with 7 bases between. Germline CDR1 reads SGDLS; CDR2 reads YYNGEE. This CDR3 has 13 amino acids. The CDR3 here is CASSDSVNYGYTF. Written as DNA, the CDR3 is TGTGCCAGCAGCGACAGTGTTAACTATGGCTACACCTTC.

There are a few counts of this clone. The gene calls are TRBV9 and TRBJ2-2; D gene unclear. This CDR3 is built from 13 residues. Germline CDR1 and CDR2: SGDLS and YYNGEE. Trimming removed 0 bases from V and 6 bases from J, with 6 bases in between. The CDR3 reads CASSVEFAGELFF. For the CDR3, the DNA is TGTGCCAGCAGCGTAGAATTCGCCGGGGAGCTGTTTTTT.

The rearrangement links TRBV4-2 to TRBJ1-2; D possibly corresponds to TRBD1 (5 bases). This CDR3 spans 16 amino acids. Germline loops: CDR1 LGHNA, CDR2 YNFKEQ. V was pared by 0 bases and J by 0 bases, with 11 bases between. In DNA, the CDR3 is TGTGCCAGCAGCCAAGACCGGGACGGCCCTAACTATGGCTACACCTTC. Protein product: CASSQDRDGPNYGYTF.

This sequence joins TRBV27 and TRBJ2-6; 7 bases align to TRBD2. With V trimmed by 5 bases and J by 4 bases, 8 bases remained unmatched. Germline V lookup: CDR1 MNHEY, CDR2 SMNVEV (reference sequence). The CDR3 is 16 amino acids. The CDR3 region is CASSPTGRSGANVLTF. The CDR3 coding sequence is TGTGCCAGCAGTCCTACCGGGAGGTCCGGGGCCAACGTCCTGACTTTC.

The gene calls are TRBV30 and TRBJ2-3, with 8 bases that match TRBD2. Germline assignment: CDR1 GTSNPN and CDR2 SVGIG (reference sequence). The CDR3 is 13 residues long. The CDR3 coding sequence is TGTGCTGCCGTCGCGGGAGGCGTCGATACGCAGTATTTT. This translates into CAAVAGGVDTQYF.

The chain uses TRBV4-2 and TRBJ1-2; no definite D call. V gave up 3 bases and J gave up 4 bases, with 15 bases separating them. The CDR3 covers 15 residues. Germline V CDR1 and CDR2: LGHNA, YNFKEQ. The chain's CDR3 is CASSQLAGSGYGYTF. CDR3 DNA sequence: TGTGCCAGCAGCCAGCTCGCGGGGTCCGGCTATGGCTACACCTTC.

The chain combines TRBV29-1 with TRBJ1-5; no definite D call. CDR3 length: 14 residues. V gave up 2 bases and J gave up 6 bases, with 14 bases separating them. Germline CDR1 reads SQVTM; CDR2 reads ANQGSEA. As DNA, the CDR3 is TGCAGCGTTGAATCACCCCCAACGGTTCAGCCCCAGCATTTT. Protein: CSVESPPTVQPQHF.

The rearrangement uses TRBV9 and TRBJ2-5; D uncertain. CDR1 and CDR2 (germline): SGDLS, YYNGEE. The CDR3 is made up of 13 amino acids. V was pared by 0 bases and J by 5 bases, with 8 bases between. CDR3 coding DNA: TGTGCCAGCAGCGTAGGCCAGATGGAGACCCAGTACTTC. Translating gives CASSVGQMETQYF.

The J gene is TRBJ1-4, the V gene TRBV9; tentatively, D is TRBD1 (5 bases). Trimming stripped 4 bases from V and 3 bases from J, with 16 bases between. Germline loops: CDR1 SGDLS, CDR2 YYNGEE. The CDR3 length is 16 residues. CDR3 sequence reads: CASSTYSGTSNEKLFF. CDR3 nucleotides: TGTGCCAGCAGCACCTACTCCGGGACGTCTAATGAAAAACTGTTTTTT.

This clone was observed a few times. V is TRBV5-1 and J is TRBJ2-5; 10 positions agree with TRBD2. The germline CDR1 and CDR2 sequences are SGHRS and YFSETQ. V gave up 3 bases and J gave up 5 bases; unmatched junction bases: 7. The CDR3 sequence is 15 residues long. This CDR3 reads CASSSTGLAMETQYF. The DNA for the CDR3 is TGCGCCAGCAGCTCCACGGGACTAGCGATGGAGACCCAGTACTTC.

This clone has a handful of counts. The CDR3 sequence: CASSLATSGMGIGETQYF. The CDR3 DNA reads TGTGCCAGCAGCTTAGCGACTAGCGGGATGGGGATCGGGGAGACCCAGTACTTC. This rearrangement joins TRBV7-2 to TRBJ2-5; TRBD2 matches at 11 bases. The CDR3 runs 18 residues. With 0 bases clipped from V and 5 bases from J, the junction kept 11 bases outside the gene matches. Germline loops: CDR1 SGHTA, CDR2 FQGNSA.

This clone was picked up a small number of times. This chain joins TRBV5-1 and TRBJ2-6; TRBD2 matches 12 bases. The CDR3 loop spans 17 amino acids. Germline V gives CDR1 SGHRS, CDR2 YFSETQ. V shed 2 bases, J shed 4 bases, and the junction held 4 bases outside the gene matches. The CDR3 spells CASSLASGRVGANVLTF. The CDR3 coding sequence is TGCGCCAGCAGCTTAGCTAGCGGGAGGGTAGGGGCCAACGTCCTGACTTTC.

The rearrangement joins TRBV4-3 to TRBJ2-1, with TRBD2 identical over 8 bases. CDR1 is LGHNA, CDR2 YSLEER, per germline. CDR3 length: 18 residues. The trim removed 4 bases at V and 5 bases at J, leaving 16 bases unmatched. CDR3 DNA sequence: TGCGCCAGCAGCCGCCGACTCGGAGCCAGCGGGAGAGACAATGAGCAGTTCTTC. This encodes CASSRRLGASGRDNEQFF.

V gene TRBV6-1 combines with J gene TRBJ1-1, with TRBD1 matching 7 bases. Germline V gene data show CDR1 as MNHNS and CDR2 as SASEGT. The CDR3 loop spans 13 amino acids. V shed 6 bases, J shed 4 bases, and the junction held 5 bases outside the gene matches. CDR3 residues: CASRAGQPTEAFF. For the CDR3, the DNA is TGTGCCAGCAGAGCGGGACAGCCCACTGAAGCTTTCTTT.

This clone showed up just a few times. This chain joins TRBV5-4 and TRBJ2-3, with TRBD2 identical over 11 bases. V shed 5 bases and J 0 bases; nucleotides not matched to a gene: 11. This CDR3 is built from 18 residues. In germline, CDR1 is SGHNT, CDR2 YYREEE (reference sequence). The CDR3 DNA sequence: TGTGCCAGCAGGGCGCGGCTAGCGGGAGGCTTAAGCACAGATACGCAGTATTTT. The encoded protein is CASRARLAGGLSTDTQYF.

A word on this clone: The sample holds other DNA sequences that translate to the same CDR3. The chain joins TRBV30 to TRBJ1-5; no clear D. The V end was cut by 2 bases, the J end by 0 bases, with 5 bases between. The CDR3 is 13 residues long. Per germline, CDR1 GTSNPN and CDR2 SVGIG (reference sequence). DNA for the CDR3: TGTGCCTGGAGTCGGGGTAGCAATCAGCCCCAGCATTTT. It translates to CAWSRGSNQPQHF.

The genes are TRBV4-1 and TRBJ1-2, with 11 bases fitting TRBD1. The V gene's germline CDR1 is MGHRA and CDR2 YSYEKL. V shed 0 bases and J 2 bases; nucleotides not matched to a gene: 2. The CDR3 has 16 residues. The CDR3 nucleotides are TGCGCCAGCAGCCAAGATGGGGACAGGGGGAACTATGGCTACACCTTC. Translated: CASSQDGDRGNYGYTF.

This chain joins TRBV29-1 and TRBJ1-2, with D perhaps TRBD1 (6 bases). The CDR3 is 13 residues long. Looked up from germline, CDR1 is SQVTM and CDR2 is ANQGSEA. Trimming removed 6 bases at V and 2 bases at J, with 13 bases between. The chain's CDR3 is CSVPKQGNYGYTF. CDR3 DNA: TGCAGCGTCCCTAAGCAGGGGAACTATGGCTACACCTTC.